This T cell receptor beta chain was observed in a study of cytomegalovirus exposure and HLA in healthy donors. Study-level background: A previous analysis identified 95 million to 130 million unique TCR beta sequences derived from around 180 million T cells.

About this clone itself: Its target is unknown.

The primer mix had 60 Vbeta and 13 Jbeta primers. Assay used: immunoSEQ multiplex PCR; TCRdb lists only in-frame clones, some missing. This sample yields approximately 190,000 clones, of which 82% are seen a single time; roughly 0.095% belongs to the top ten. CDR1 is MNHEY and CDR2 is SVGAGI in the germline V gene. This CDR3 is built from 13 residues. Trimming left V 4 bases short and J 1 base short, with 7 bases between. General observations from the study: When analyzed later, a missense DCLRE1C variant was found to be linked to TCR beta V- and J-gene trimming. Clonal expansion, a later analysis showed, was greater in HLA-associated TCR beta chains than in equally common others. Researchers had no immune exposure information except CMV serostatus available.

Sample: PBMCs. V usage is TRBV6-5 and J usage is TRBJ1-2; D possibly corresponds to TRBD1 (5 bases). The TCR originated in a boy younger than 10 in good health and CMV-seronegative. CDR3 in DNA: TGTGCCAGCAGTTCAGGACATAACTATGGCTACACCTTC. This encodes CASSSGHNYGYTF.